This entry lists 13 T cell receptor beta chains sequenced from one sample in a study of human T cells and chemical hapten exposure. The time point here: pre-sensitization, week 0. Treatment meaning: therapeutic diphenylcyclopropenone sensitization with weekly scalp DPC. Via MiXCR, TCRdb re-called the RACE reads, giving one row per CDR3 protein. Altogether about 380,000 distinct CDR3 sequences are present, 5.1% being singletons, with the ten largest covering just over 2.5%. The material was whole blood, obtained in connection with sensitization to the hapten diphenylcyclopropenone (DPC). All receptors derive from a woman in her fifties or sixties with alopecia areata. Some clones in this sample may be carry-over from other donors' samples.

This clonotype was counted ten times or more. Here the CDR3 reads CAISLVAGGKDTQYF. Written as DNA, the CDR3 is TGTGCCATCAGTCTGGTGGCGGGGGGCAAAGATACGCAGTATTTT. The chain combines TRBV10-3 with TRBJ2-3; 8 positions agree with TRBD2. Germline V gives CDR1 ENHRY, CDR2 SYGVKD. CDR3 length: 15 residues. Trimming removed 5 bases from V and 5 bases from J; junction bases left unmatched: 9.

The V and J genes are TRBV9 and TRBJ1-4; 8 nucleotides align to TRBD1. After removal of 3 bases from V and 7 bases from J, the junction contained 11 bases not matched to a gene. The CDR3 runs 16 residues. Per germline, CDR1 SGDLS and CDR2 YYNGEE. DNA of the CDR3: TGTGCCAGCAGCGCTCACTTGGACAGGGAGGGTGAAAAACTGTTTTTT. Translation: CASSAHLDREGEKLFF.

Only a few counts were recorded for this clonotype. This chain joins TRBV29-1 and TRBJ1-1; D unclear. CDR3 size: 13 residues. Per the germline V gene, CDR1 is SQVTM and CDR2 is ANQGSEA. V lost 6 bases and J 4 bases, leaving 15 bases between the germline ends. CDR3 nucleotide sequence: TGCAGCGTAGCAAAAGGCGCCGGCACTGAAGCTTTCTTT. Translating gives CSVAKGAGTEAFF.

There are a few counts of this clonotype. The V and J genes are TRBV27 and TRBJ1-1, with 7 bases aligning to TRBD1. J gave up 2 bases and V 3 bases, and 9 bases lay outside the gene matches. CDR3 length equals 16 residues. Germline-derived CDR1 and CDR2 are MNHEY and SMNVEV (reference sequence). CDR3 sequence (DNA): TGTGCCAGCAGTTTCTCAGGGAGGGGGCTAAACACTGAAGCTTTCTTT. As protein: CASSFSGRGLNTEAFF.

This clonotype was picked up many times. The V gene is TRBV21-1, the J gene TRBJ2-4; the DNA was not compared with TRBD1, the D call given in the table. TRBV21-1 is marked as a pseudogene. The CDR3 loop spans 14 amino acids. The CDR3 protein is CASSRGGTENIQYF. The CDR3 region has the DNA TGTGCCAGCAGCAGGGGGGGAACCGAAAACATTCAGTACTTC.

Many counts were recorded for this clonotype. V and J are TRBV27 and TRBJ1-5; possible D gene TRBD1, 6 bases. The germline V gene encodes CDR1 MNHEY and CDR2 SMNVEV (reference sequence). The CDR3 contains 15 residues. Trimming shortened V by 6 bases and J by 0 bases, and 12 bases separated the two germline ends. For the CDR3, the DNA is TGTGCCAGCAGAGGGACATTCCATAGCAATCAGCCCCAGCATTTT. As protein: CASRGTFHSNQPQHF.

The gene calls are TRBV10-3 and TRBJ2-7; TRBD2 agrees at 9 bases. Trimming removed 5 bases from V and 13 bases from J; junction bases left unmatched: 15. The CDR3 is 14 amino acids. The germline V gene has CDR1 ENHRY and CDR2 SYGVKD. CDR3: CAISNGLGLADGYF. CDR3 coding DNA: TGTGCCATCAGTAATGGCCTGGGACTAGCTGACGGTTACTTC.

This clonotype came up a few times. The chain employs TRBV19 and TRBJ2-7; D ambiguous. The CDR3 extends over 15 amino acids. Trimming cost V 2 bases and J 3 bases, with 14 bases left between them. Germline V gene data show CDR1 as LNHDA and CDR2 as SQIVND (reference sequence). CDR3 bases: TGTGCCAGTAGTATATCGGGTAGCATCAACTACGAGCAGTACTTC. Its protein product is CASSISGSINYEQYF.

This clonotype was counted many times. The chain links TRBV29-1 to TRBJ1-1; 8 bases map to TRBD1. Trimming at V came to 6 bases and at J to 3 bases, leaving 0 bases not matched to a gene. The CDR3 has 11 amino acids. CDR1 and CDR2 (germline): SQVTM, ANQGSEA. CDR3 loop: CSVQGDTEAFF. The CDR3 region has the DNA TGCAGCGTACAGGGGGACACTGAAGCTTTCTTT. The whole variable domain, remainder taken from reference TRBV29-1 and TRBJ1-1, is SAVISQKPSRDICQRGTSLTIQCQVDSQVTMMFWYRQQPGQSLTLIATANQGSEATYESGFVIDKFPISRPNLTFSTLTVSNMSPEDSSIYLCSVQGDTEAFFGQGTRLTVV.

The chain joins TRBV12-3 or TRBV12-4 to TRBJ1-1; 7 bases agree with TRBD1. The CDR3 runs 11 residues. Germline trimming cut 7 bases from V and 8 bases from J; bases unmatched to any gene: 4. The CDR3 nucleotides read TGTGCCAGCACCAACAGGGGAGAAGCTTTCTTT. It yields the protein CASTNRGEAFF.

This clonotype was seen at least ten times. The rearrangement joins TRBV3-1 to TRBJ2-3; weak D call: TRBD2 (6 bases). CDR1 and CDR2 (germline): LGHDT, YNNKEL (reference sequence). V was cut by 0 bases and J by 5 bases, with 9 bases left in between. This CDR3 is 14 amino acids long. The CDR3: CASSQEPGGDTQYF. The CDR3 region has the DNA TGTGCCAGCAGCCAAGAACCCGGGGGAGATACGCAGTATTTT.

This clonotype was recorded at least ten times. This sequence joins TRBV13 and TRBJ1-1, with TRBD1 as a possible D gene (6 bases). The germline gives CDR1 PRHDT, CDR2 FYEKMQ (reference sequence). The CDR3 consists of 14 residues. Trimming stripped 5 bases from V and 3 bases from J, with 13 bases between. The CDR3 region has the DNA TGTGCCAGCAGCGTATACAGGGAGGACACTGAAGCTTTCTTT. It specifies CASSVYREDTEAFF.

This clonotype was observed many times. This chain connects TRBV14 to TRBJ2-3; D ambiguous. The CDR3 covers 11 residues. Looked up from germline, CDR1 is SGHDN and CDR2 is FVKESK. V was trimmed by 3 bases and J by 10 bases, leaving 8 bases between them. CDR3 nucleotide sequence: TGTGCCAGCAGCCAGGTCCAGGCGCAGTATTTT. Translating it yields CASSQVQAQYF.